This T cell receptor (beta chain) came from a study of long-term antiretroviral therapy in people with HIV. In the study overall: Collection of the earliest samples took place about a decade ahead of the 2015 immediate-ART recommendation. The study's findings and limits: Regardless of time point, clones expanded before ART dominated the repertoire.

immunoSEQ v3.0 was run at survey level. Here immunoSEQ multiplex PCR was the method, and the copy in TCRdb shows in-frame clones only, minus some. In the table there are 15,000 to 20,000 clones, roughly 80% of which are singletons. Germline CDR1 and CDR2: SGHAT and FQNNGV. The CDR3 sequence is 15 residues long. V was trimmed by 8 bases and J by 4 bases, leaving 20 bases between them. As to this clone: As yet, its antigen is unknown.

The source was unsorted PBMCs, collected 2.3 years after starting antiretroviral therapy. The chain employs TRBV11-2 and TRBJ2-5; a weak D match, TRBD2 (7 bases). The TCR originated in a woman aged 40 to 50 with HIV. CDR3 loop: CASQPTGGERETQYF. DNA of the CDR3: TGTGCCAGCCAACCGACGGGGGGCGAACGAGAGACCCAGTACTTC.